One sample yielded the 30 T cell receptor beta chains listed below, sequenced in a study of T-cell memory formation after mild COVID-19. TCRdb ran MiXCR on the 5' RACE reads and lists one entry per CDR3 protein. Among 300,000 or so distinct CDR3 sequences listed, around 16% were seen once. The sequencing input was PBMCs or a T cell subset sorted from them (not recorded which). These receptors were obtained from a young man who had mild COVID-19 (a few samples of this study predate the infection). Cell type and time point are not known.

This rearrangement joins TRBV19 to TRBJ2-1; TRBD1 agrees at 8 bases. CDR1 is LNHDA and CDR2 is SQIVND in the germline V gene (reference sequence). The junction had 10 bases not matched to a gene; V was cut back by 4 bases and J by 2 bases. The CDR3 extends over 17 amino acids. CDR3 amino acids: CASSTFKPGQAYNEQFF. The CDR3 DNA sequence: TGTGCCAGTAGTACCTTTAAACCGGGACAGGCCTACAATGAGCAGTTCTTC.

This clonotype was found many times. The chain joins TRBV12-3 or TRBV12-4 to TRBJ2-7; TRBD1 aligns across 7 bases. The CDR3 length is 13 residues. V gave up 1 base and J gave up 4 bases; unmatched junction bases: 1. CDR3 coding DNA: TGTGCCAGCAGTTTAGGACAGGGTTACGAGCAGTACTTC. Residues: CASSLGQGYEQYF.

This clonotype was seen a handful of times. The genes are TRBV4-2 and TRBJ2-7; 8 positions agree with TRBD1. The CDR3 has 15 residues. Looked up from germline, CDR1 is LGHNA and CDR2 is YNFKEQ. After removal of 3 bases from V and 0 bases from J, the junction contained 4 bases not matched to a gene. The CDR3, as DNA: TGTGCCAGCAGCCAGACAGGGGAGAGCTCCTACGAGCAGTACTTC. It is translated as CASSQTGESSYEQYF.

This clonotype was observed a few times. The V gene is TRBV6-1, the J gene TRBJ1-4, with D unresolved. In germline, CDR1 is MNHNS, CDR2 SASEGT. The CDR3 extends over 12 amino acids. V was pared by 10 bases and J by 7 bases, with 13 bases between. The CDR3 reads CAIRLPREKLFF. As DNA, the CDR3 is TGTGCCATTCGACTGCCGCGTGAAAAACTGTTTTTT.

This clonotype was detected many times. V gene TRBV7-9 combines with J gene TRBJ2-3; a possible D gene is TRBD1 (6 bases). The V gene lost 6 bases and the J gene lost 3 bases, with 13 bases spanning the gap. Germline CDR1 and CDR2: SEHNR and FQNEAQ (reference sequence). This CDR3 spans 14 amino acids. The CDR3 spells CASSGLQGTDTQYF. Written as DNA, the CDR3 is TGTGCCAGCAGTGGCCTACAGGGTACAGATACGCAGTATTTT.

The V call is TRBV12-3 or TRBV12-4, the J call TRBJ1-2; unclear D gene. Between the trimmed V and J ends, which lost 3 bases and 2 bases, there was a span of 13 bases. The CDR3 is 15 residues long. The CDR3 loop reads CASSFYGPINYGYTF. The CDR3 region has the DNA TGTGCCAGCAGTTTTTATGGGCCGATCAACTATGGCTACACCTTC.

This chain's CDR3 is CASTLTGRETQYF. The CDR3 bases are TGTGCCAGCACCTTGACAGGGAGAGAGACCCAGTACTTC. This chain uses TRBV6-6 with TRBJ2-5, with 7 bases lining up with TRBD1. Per germline, CDR1 MNHNY and CDR2 SVGAGI (reference sequence). The CDR3 runs 13 residues. V trimming: 7 bases; J trimming: 4 bases; junction bases outside the gene matches: 6.

This clonotype turned up a few times. This chain uses TRBV28 with TRBJ2-5; D is perhaps TRBD2 (5 bases). The CDR3 contains 14 residues. With 8 bases removed from V and 3 bases from J, the gap between germline ends came to 16 bases. Germline assignment: CDR1 MDHEN and CDR2 SYDVKM. This chain's CDR3 is CASRQDPGEETQYF. CDR3 coding DNA: TGTGCCAGCCGGCAGGATCCCGGGGAAGAGACCCAGTACTTC.

The gene calls are TRBV20-1 and TRBJ1-2; TRBD1 aligns across 8 bases. CDR1 DFQATT and CDR2 SNEGSKA come from the germline V gene (reference sequence). V was pared by 5 bases and J by 8 bases, with 7 bases of the junction left unmatched. The CDR3 is 12 residues long. CDR3 coding DNA: TGCAGTGCTCCGACAGGGGCCCAGGGCTACACCTTC. This sequence encodes CSAPTGAQGYTF.

This clonotype was counted between two and nine times. The rearrangement uses TRBV7-2 and TRBJ2-1; D might be TRBD1 (5 bases). Trimming removed 8 bases at V and 5 bases at J, with 7 bases between. The CDR3 spans 11 residues. The germline CDR1 and CDR2 sequences are SGHTA and FQGNSA. The CDR3 here is CASGANNEQFF. The CDR3 DNA is TGTGCCAGCGGGGCAAACAATGAGCAGTTCTTC.

This clonotype was detected many times. As DNA, the CDR3 is TGTGCCAGCAGCTTGCGAGGGGGGCTGACCTACGAGCAGTACGTC. Amino acids: CASSLRGGLTYEQYV. J is TRBJ2-7 and V is TRBV7-3; D could derive from TRBD1 or TRBD2 (6 bases each). CDR1 is SGHTA and CDR2 is FQGTGA in the germline V gene. Between the trimmed V and J ends, which lost 3 bases and 2 bases, there was a span of 14 bases. This CDR3 is 15 amino acids long.

This chain uses TRBV24-1 with TRBJ2-1, with 8 bases fitting TRBD2. Looked up from germline, CDR1 is KGHDR and CDR2 is SFDVKD. Germline trimming cut 4 bases from V and 8 bases from J; bases unmatched to any gene: 12. The CDR3 is 16 amino acids. The CDR3 sequence is CATSEHGTRGLDEQFF. The DNA of the CDR3 is TGTGCCACCAGTGAGCACGGGACTAGAGGTTTGGATGAGCAGTTCTTC.

This chain uses TRBV20-1 with TRBJ2-7, with D uncertain. Germline V gene data show CDR1 as DFQATT and CDR2 as SNEGSKA (reference sequence). The ends were cut back, 2 bases at V and 5 bases at J, with 10 bases in the middle. The CDR3 spans 12 residues. Here the CDR3 reads CSARSGLHEQYF. CDR3 nucleotides: TGCAGTGCTAGATCTGGTCTCCACGAGCAGTACTTC.

This clonotype was recorded many times. This chain joins TRBV20-1 and TRBJ2-3; D possibly corresponds to TRBD2 (7 bases). The ends were cut back, 6 bases at V and 2 bases at J, with 18 bases in the middle. The CDR3 contains 15 residues. CDR1 and CDR2 from the germline V gene are DFQATT and SNEGSKA (reference sequence). The CDR3 sequence: CSAPPLGGATDTQYF. CDR3 in DNA: TGCAGTGCCCCCCCATTAGGGGGGGCCACAGATACGCAGTATTTT.

There are many counts of this clonotype. J is TRBJ2-3 and V is TRBV2; D uncertain. Trimming removed 4 bases at V and 2 bases at J, with 10 bases between. Germline CDR1 reads SNHLY; CDR2 reads FYNNEI. The CDR3 is 14 amino acids. CDR3 sequence (DNA): TGTGCCAGCAGTGGTCTAGTTACCACAGATACGCAGTATTTT. Translating it yields CASSGLVTTDTQYF.

This clonotype was picked up many times. V is TRBV4-1 and J is TRBJ2-3; perhaps D is TRBD1 or TRBD2 (5 bases each). Per germline, CDR1 MGHRA and CDR2 YSYEKL. The CDR3 totals 16 residues. V was cut by 1 base and J by 5 bases, with 16 bases left in between. In nucleotides, the CDR3 is TGCGCCAGCAGCCAAGGTGGGACGGGGCTAAGAGATACGCAGTATTTT. Translated: CASSQGGTGLRDTQYF.

This rearrangement joins TRBV7-9 to TRBJ2-5, with TRBD2 matching 12 bases. Trimming took 4 bases from V and 3 from J; bases not matched to a gene: 9. The germline V gene encodes CDR1 SEHNR and CDR2 FQNEAQ (reference sequence). This CDR3 is built from 17 residues. CDR3 protein: CASSSIGRTSGEETQYF. The CDR3 DNA reads TGTGCCAGCAGCTCTATTGGAAGGACTAGCGGGGAAGAGACCCAGTACTTC.

The rearrangement uses TRBV20-1 and TRBJ2-1, with D possibly TRBD2 on 6 matching bases. The germline V gene has CDR1 DFQATT and CDR2 SNEGSKA (reference sequence). The CDR3 consists of 14 residues. Trimming shortened V by 5 bases and J by 5 bases, and 16 bases separated the two germline ends. The CDR3 spells CSASSGSTNNEQFF. DNA of the CDR3: TGCAGTGCTTCGAGCGGGTCAACTAACAATGAGCAGTTCTTC.

The chain uses TRBV6-5 and TRBJ2-3, with 9 bases that match TRBD1. In germline, CDR1 is MNHEY, CDR2 SVGAGI. Germline trimming cut 5 bases from V and 6 bases from J; bases unmatched to any gene: 12. The CDR3 totals 16 residues. This CDR3 is CASSGTGGARGDTQYF. Written as DNA, the CDR3 is TGTGCCAGCAGTGGAACAGGGGGCGCCCGAGGGGATACGCAGTATTTT.

The genes are TRBV12-3 or TRBV12-4 and TRBJ1-3, with D maybe TRBD1 (6 bases). The CDR3 has 14 amino acids. V lost 2 bases to trimming and J lost 4 bases, with 9 bases between them. Here the CDR3 reads CASSLPGAGNTIYF. The CDR3 DNA sequence: TGTGCCAGCAGTTTACCAGGGGCCGGAAACACCATATATTTT.

This clonotype was recorded a few times. The V call is TRBV12-3 or TRBV12-4, the J call TRBJ2-7; 11 bases align to TRBD2. V shed 6 bases, J shed 7 bases, and the junction held 11 bases outside the gene matches. The CDR3 runs 15 residues. The CDR3 sequence: CASSPLLAGGYEQYF. CDR3 coding DNA: TGTGCCAGCAGCCCTCTCCTAGCGGGGGGTTATGAGCAGTACTTC.

This clonotype was observed a handful of times. The genes are TRBV2 and TRBJ1-2; D unclear. The CDR3 is 12 residues long. V was cut by 4 bases and J by 3 bases, with 6 bases left in between. Germline values: CDR1 SNHLY, CDR2 FYNNEI. CDR3 sequence: CASSGTDYGYTF. The CDR3 coding sequence is TGTGCCAGCAGTGGGACGGACTATGGCTACACCTTC.

A few counts support this clonotype. V usage is TRBV7-3 and J usage is TRBJ1-2; 7 bases fit TRBD1. This CDR3 comprises 13 residues. The germline gives CDR1 SGHTA, CDR2 FQGTGA. V trimming: 5 bases; J trimming: 4 bases; junction bases outside the gene matches: 4. The CDR3 sequence is CASSTGTAYGYTF. The CDR3 DNA is TGTGCCAGCAGCACCGGGACAGCCTATGGCTACACCTTC.

This clonotype occurred a few times. The chain combines TRBV4-3 with TRBJ1-6, with D hard to call. This CDR3 has 17 amino acids. The germline V gene encodes CDR1 LGHNA and CDR2 YSLEER. The V end lost 4 bases, the J end lost 2 bases, and 15 bases lay between the germline ends. In DNA form, the CDR3 reads TGCGCCAGCAGCCCGGACCCAGGAAGGACCTATAATTCACCCCTCCACTTT. As protein: CASSPDPGRTYNSPLHF.

The sample holds a few counts of this clonotype. The rearrangement uses TRBV4-2 and TRBJ1-1; possible D gene TRBD1, 6 bases. The germline gives CDR1 LGHNA, CDR2 YNFKEQ. The V gene lost 0 bases and the J gene lost 0 bases, with 14 bases spanning the gap. The CDR3 is 17 residues long. The CDR3 spells CASSQDMGGGMNTEAFF. The DNA of the CDR3 is TGTGCCAGCAGCCAAGATATGGGGGGCGGAATGAACACTGAAGCTTTCTTT.

This clonotype was counted between two and nine times. This chain joins TRBV9 and TRBJ2-5; the D call may be TRBD1 or TRBD2 (5 bases each). CDR3 length: 13 amino acids. V lost 5 bases to trimming and J lost 5 bases, with 13 bases between them. Germline V gives CDR1 SGDLS, CDR2 YYNGEE. Here the CDR3 reads CASSPGTTETQYF. CDR3 nucleotide sequence: TGTGCCAGCAGTCCCGGGACCACGGAGACCCAGTACTTC. The variable domain in full, with the rest retrieved from reference TRBV9 and TRBJ2-5, is DSGVTQTPKHLITATGQRVTLRCSPRSGDLSVYWYQQSLDQGLQFLIQYYNGEERAKGNILERFSAQQFPDLHSELNLSSLELGDSALYFCASSPGTTETQYFGPGTRLLVL.

Comment on this clonotype: A much larger clone lies a single base off, so this may be a read error. The chain employs TRBV12-3 or TRBV12-4 and TRBJ2-2, with D possibly TRBD2 on 5 matching bases. This CDR3 contains 15 residues. CDR3 in amino acids: CASTSRALNTGELIF. The CDR3 coding sequence is TGTGCCAGCACCTCCCGGGCCCTGAACACCGGGGAGCTGATTTTT.

This clonotype was seen a few times. V gene TRBV5-5 combines with J gene TRBJ2-7, with D possibly matching TRBD1 (7 bases). This CDR3 is 18 amino acids long. V shed 0 bases and J shed 3 bases, with 22 bases lying between them. Germline V gene data show CDR1 as SGHKS and CDR2 as YYEKEE (reference sequence). For the CDR3, the DNA is TGTGCCAGCAGCTTGGTTGCAGGGGGGAACACCTTGATCTACGAGCAGTACTTC. Amino acid sequence: CASSLVAGGNTLIYEQYF.

Ten or more counts support this clonotype. The chain uses TRBV6-2 or TRBV6-3 and TRBJ2-1; perhaps TRBD1 as D (5 bases). Looked up from germline, CDR1 is MNHEY and CDR2 is SVGEGT. Trimming removed 4 bases at V and 8 bases at J, with 21 bases between. The CDR3 has 16 amino acids. The CDR3 nucleotides read TGTGCCAGCAGTTCCGAGGTCTTGGCAGGGTACGATGAGCAGTTCTTC. It yields the protein CASSSEVLAGYDEQFF.

CDR3 residues: CASSQALGYEQYV. CDR3 DNA sequence: TGTGCCAGCAGCCAAGCGCTCGGGTACGAGCAGTACGTC. The rearrangement links TRBV3-1 to TRBJ2-7; D is undetermined. The CDR3 spans 13 residues. From germline, CDR1 is LGHDT and CDR2 YNNKEL (reference sequence). V shed 1 base and J shed 4 bases, with 8 bases lying between them.